The clone carrying this T cell receptor (beta chain) was seen a handful of times. Its target is unknown. Authors of the study amplified TCR beta CDR3 regions from RNA transcripts. First-round RT-PCR with HTBI primers amplified the TCR CDR3 region. TCRdb itself ran the multiplex PCR reads through MiXCR, one entry per CDR3 protein. The sample shows around 620,000 distinct CDR3 sequences, 46% of them seen only once. The germline gives CDR1 SGHVS, CDR2 FNYEAQ. This CDR3 is built from 18 residues. Trimming at V came to 4 bases and at J to 0 bases, leaving 7 bases not matched to a gene. The diagnostic basis comprised clinical symptoms, serum thyroxine and TRAb, thyroid ultrasound and orbital computed tomography. These data are taken from a study of T cells in Graves' hyperthyroidism and ophthalmopathy. General observations from the study: Stable hyperthyroidism was separated from ophthalmopathy by a model based on 13 V-J features. Appearing also in blood were most of the thyroid clonotypes expanded above 0.001.

This TCR was recovered from an adult woman with Graves' disease, either hyperthyroidism or ophthalmopathy (not recorded which). The chain has TRBV7-6 and TRBJ2-6; 9 bases are shared with TRBD1. Sequenced input: peripheral blood or thyroid tissue (not recorded which). CDR3 coding DNA: TGTGCCAGCAGCTCGGACAGGGGTGGTAGCTCTGGGGCCAACGTCCTGACTTTC. Amino acid sequence: CASSSDRGGSSGANVLTF.